The 26 T cell receptor beta chains given below trace back to one sample, sequenced in a study of beta chain features in type 1 diabetes. Study observations and caveats: All four CD4+ subsets from Type 1 diabetes patients carried moderately but significantly shorter TCRB CDR3s.

These receptors' antigens are unknown. Sequenced material consisted of expressed TCRB transcripts (all of the isolated RNA was reverse transcribed). Libraries were prepared by immunoSEQ multiplex PCR; TCRdb keeps only in-frame clonotypes and omits some of them. The table lists hundreds of thousands of clones, about 14% of them singletons, with 0.035% to 0.04% in the top ten. Sequencing used naive CD4+ T cells from blood. These receptors were taken from a man aged 18 to 29 with type 1 diabetes.

The chain joins TRBV29-1 to TRBJ1-1, with D unresolved. The CDR3 is made up of 13 amino acids. Trimming shortened V by 7 bases and J by 0 bases, and 12 bases separated the two germline ends. The germline gives CDR1 SQVTM, CDR2 ANQGSEA. DNA of the CDR3: TGCAGCGCTGGGAAGGATATGAACACTGAAGCTTTCTTT. Amino acids: CSAGKDMNTEAFF.

The chain carries TRBV4-1 and TRBJ2-2; 8 nucleotides line up with TRBD2. The CDR3 sequence is 16 residues long. Germline assignment: CDR1 MGHRA and CDR2 YSYEKL. V lost 4 bases and J lost 0; bases outside the gene matches: 4. As DNA, the CDR3 is TGCGCCAGCAGCCCCCGGGAGGGGACGAACACCGGGGAGCTGTTTTTT. Its protein is CASSPREGTNTGELFF.

J is TRBJ2-1 and V is TRBV6-6, with no clear D. V was pared by 7 bases and J by 5 bases, with 15 bases between. CDR1 and CDR2 from the germline V gene are MNHNY and SVGAGI (reference sequence). This CDR3 spans 14 amino acids. The CDR3 sequence is CASITPSENNEQFF. CDR3 coding DNA: TGTGCCAGCATTACTCCTTCGGAGAACAATGAGCAGTTCTTC.

This clone occurred a few times. CDR3 loop: CAISATEANEKLFF. The CDR3 nucleotides are TGTGCCATCAGCGCGACGGAAGCTAATGAAAAACTGTTTTTT. This rearrangement joins TRBV10-3 to TRBJ1-4; D unclear. The CDR3 covers 14 residues. Per the germline V gene, CDR1 is ENHRY and CDR2 is SYGVKD. Between the trimmed V and J ends, which lost 6 bases and 3 bases, there was a span of 11 bases.

This chain links TRBV2 with TRBJ1-2; D is unclear. V was shortened by 4 bases and J by 4 bases, with 4 bases between the two germline ends. Germline values: CDR1 SNHLY, CDR2 FYNNEI. The CDR3 is 11 amino acids. The CDR3: CASSVSYGYTF. The CDR3 coding sequence is TGTGCCAGCAGTGTTTCCTATGGCTACACCTTC.

V usage is TRBV19 and J usage is TRBJ1-5, with unresolved D. Germline loops: CDR1 LNHDA, CDR2 SQIVND (reference sequence). This CDR3 contains 14 residues. Deletions cut 7 bases from V and 2 bases from J, with 12 bases between. The DNA for the CDR3 is TGTGCCAGTAAAAGGGTGTCGGGCAATCAGCCCCAGCATTTT. Amino acid sequence: CASKRVSGNQPQHF.

The chain recombines TRBV5-1 with TRBJ2-1; D gene uncertain. Trimming cost V 7 bases and J 5 bases, with 7 bases left between them. The CDR3 has 11 amino acids. Germline CDR1 SGHRS, CDR2 YFSETQ. CDR3 nucleotides: TGCGCCAGCTGGACGAACAATGAGCAGTTCTTC. This encodes CASWTNNEQFF.

The J gene is TRBJ2-5, the V gene TRBV5-1; D perhaps matches TRBD1 (6 bases). The CDR3 contains 13 residues. The V gene's germline CDR1 is SGHRS and CDR2 YFSETQ. V was shortened by 3 bases and J by 1 base, with 7 bases between the two germline ends. CDR3 in DNA: TGCGCCAGCAGCTGGGACACCCAAGAGACCCAGTACTTC. It translates to CASSWDTQETQYF. The full variable domain, with the rest looked up from reference TRBV5-1 and TRBJ2-5, is KAGVTQTPRYLIKTRGQQVTLSCSPISGHRSVSWYQQTPGQGLQFLFEYFSETQRNKGNFPGRFSGRQFSNSRSEMNVSTLELGDSALYLCASSWDTQETQYFGPGTRLLVL.

V is TRBV5-4 and J is TRBJ2-3; D is perhaps TRBD1 or TRBD2 (5 bases each). Germline V CDR1 and CDR2: SGHNT, YYREEE (reference sequence). V lost 1 base, J lost 1 base, and 10 bases lay in between. The CDR3 covers 15 residues. CDR3 sequence reads: CASSLRDGGTDTQYF. The DNA for the CDR3 is TGTGCCAGCAGCTTGAGGGACGGGGGCACAGATACGCAGTATTTT.

This clone appeared a few times. For the CDR3, the DNA is TGTGCCAGCAGCTGGTCCGACAATGAGCAGTTCTTC. This gives the protein CASSWSDNEQFF. This chain connects TRBV5-4 to TRBJ2-1; D ambiguous. The V gene lost 3 bases and the J gene lost 5 bases, with 6 bases spanning the gap. Germline V gene data show CDR1 as SGHNT and CDR2 as YYREEE (reference sequence). The CDR3 extends over 12 amino acids.

The V and J genes are TRBV9 and TRBJ1-3; a weak D match, TRBD1 (5 bases). The CDR3 runs to 15 residues. The V gene lost 0 bases and the J gene lost 0 bases, with 7 bases spanning the gap. Germline CDR1 is SGDLS and CDR2 is YYNGEE. The CDR3 protein is CASSVEGTSGNTIYF. CDR3 in DNA: TGTGCCAGCAGCGTAGAGGGGACCTCTGGAAACACCATATATTTT.

V gene TRBV2 combines with J gene TRBJ2-1, with 7 bases that match TRBD1. Germline loops: CDR1 SNHLY, CDR2 FYNNEI. Trimming at V came to 11 bases and at J to 3 bases, leaving 7 bases not matched to a gene. The CDR3 loop spans 13 amino acids. The CDR3 DNA reads as TGTGCCGGAAGACAGGGCGGCTACAATGAGCAGTTCTTC. Protein product: CAGRQGGYNEQFF.

This clone was seen more than once but under ten times. CDR3 DNA sequence: TGTGCCTGGATTTGGCTAGCGGGTGGATACGGATACAATGAGCAGTTCTTC. This gives the protein CAWIWLAGGYGYNEQFF. The chain joins TRBV30 to TRBJ2-1; TRBD2 aligns across 8 bases. CDR1 and CDR2 from the germline V gene are GTSNPN and SVGIG (reference sequence). The CDR3 spans 17 residues. Trimming took 4 bases from V and 4 from J; bases not matched to a gene: 15.

This clone was seen a handful of times. V usage is TRBV4-3 and J usage is TRBJ1-1, with D possibly TRBD1 on 6 matching bases. V was pared by 4 bases and J by 10 bases, with 13 bases between. The length of the CDR3 is 12 residues. Germline assignment: CDR1 LGHNA and CDR2 YSLEER. CDR3 protein: CASSLGGWRAFF. Here the CDR3 DNA reads TGCGCCAGCAGCCTGGGGGGCTGGAGAGCTTTCTTT.

A word on this clone: Other nucleotide sequences from this sample produce the same CDR3. The chain recombines TRBV19 with TRBJ2-3, with D unresolved. The V end was cut by 3 bases, the J end by 2 bases, with 9 bases between. CDR3 length: 14 amino acids. The germline V gene has CDR1 LNHDA and CDR2 SQIVND (reference sequence). This chain's CDR3 is CASSITGSTDTQYF. The CDR3 coding sequence is TGTGCCAGTAGTATCACCGGATCCACAGATACGCAGTATTTT.

The chain couples TRBV7-2 to TRBJ1-2, with a possible D match to TRBD1 (6 bases). This CDR3 spans 13 amino acids. V was pared by 5 bases and J by 6 bases, with 13 bases between. Germline CDR1 reads SGHTA; CDR2 reads FQGNSA. The CDR3 here is CASSPTRTDGYTF. For the CDR3, the DNA is TGTGCCAGCAGCCCTACACGGACAGATGGCTACACCTTC.

Only a few counts were recorded for this clone. The V call is TRBV29-1, the J call TRBJ2-5; tentatively, D is TRBD1 or TRBD2 (5 bases each). The germline V and J ends were trimmed by 4 bases and 5 bases, with 14 bases remaining between them. CDR3 length equals 13 residues. Germline loops: CDR1 SQVTM, CDR2 ANQGSEA. CDR3 sequence: CSVAGTYGETQYF. The DNA for the CDR3 is TGCAGCGTTGCGGGGACCTACGGGGAGACCCAGTACTTC.

Details on this clone: A junction end diverges from the germline sequence, so it may reflect a read error. V usage is TRBV29-1 and J usage is TRBJ2-1; D call uncertain. The CDR3 has 12 residues. Germline values: CDR1 SQVTM, CDR2 ANQGSEA. CDR3 sequence: CSVQDKYNEQFF. The CDR3 DNA reads as TGCAGCGTTCAAGACAAGTACAATGAGCAGTTCTTC.

This clone has more than one count but fewer than ten. The V and J genes are TRBV7-2 and TRBJ2-2; no clear D. The CDR3 covers 12 residues. Germline values: CDR1 SGHTA, CDR2 FQGNSA. V lost 8 bases, J lost 7 bases, and 11 bases lay in between. The CDR3 region is CASYLWVGELFF. The CDR3 bases are TGTGCCAGCTATCTGTGGGTCGGGGAGCTGTTTTTT. The variable domain in full, with the rest retrieved from reference TRBV7-2 and TRBJ2-2, is GAGVSQSPSNKVTEKGKDVELRCDPISGHTALYWYRQSLGQGLEFLIYFQGNSAPDKSGLPSDRFSAERTGGSVSTLTIQRTQQEDSAVYLCASYLWVGELFFGEGSRLTVL.

The V gene is TRBV4-1, the J gene TRBJ1-2, with D possibly matching TRBD1 (5 bases). Germline CDR1 MGHRA, CDR2 YSYEKL. This CDR3 contains 14 residues. V was cut by 1 base and J by 5 bases, with 11 bases left in between. The CDR3 sequence: CASSQVVQEYGYTF. For the CDR3, the DNA is TGCGCCAGCAGCCAAGTAGTACAGGAGTATGGCTACACCTTC.

This chain connects TRBV27 to TRBJ1-1; no clear D. The CDR3 has 15 residues. Trimming shortened V by 1 base and J by 1 base, and 10 bases separated the two germline ends. CDR1 and CDR2 (germline): MNHEY, SMNVEV (reference sequence). The chain's CDR3 is CASSLLRGKNTEAFF. The CDR3 DNA reads as TGTGCCAGCAGTTTATTACGGGGAAAGAACACTGAAGCTTTCTTT.

The sample holds a few counts of this clone. The chain carries TRBV30 and TRBJ2-7, with D perhaps matching TRBD1 (5 bases). Trimming took 0 bases from V and 1 from J, leaving 10 bases between them. Germline CDR1 and CDR2: GTSNPN and SVGIG (reference sequence). This CDR3 has 14 amino acids. The chain's CDR3 is CAWSVQDKSYEQYF. As DNA, the CDR3 is TGTGCCTGGAGTGTACAGGACAAGTCCTACGAGCAGTACTTC.

V and J are TRBV7-9 and TRBJ2-1; no reliable D call. Per the germline V gene, CDR1 is SEHNR and CDR2 is FQNEAQ (reference sequence). The CDR3 has 16 amino acids. The germline V and J ends were trimmed by 1 base and 6 bases, with 16 bases remaining between them. The DNA of the CDR3 is TGTGCCAGCAGCTTAGGGGTAGGGTTAGCTGGCAATGAGCAGTTCTTC. It encodes CASSLGVGLAGNEQFF.

CDR3 in DNA: TGTGCCAGCCCAAATGGACAGGGCGACACTGAAGCTTTCTTT. This codes for CASPNGQGDTEAFF. The chain joins TRBV2 to TRBJ1-1, with 8 nucleotides matching TRBD1. CDR3 length equals 14 residues. V shed 8 bases and J 3 bases; nucleotides not matched to a gene: 8. Per the germline V gene, CDR1 is SNHLY and CDR2 is FYNNEI.

A few counts support this clone. The chain uses TRBV13 and TRBJ1-1; D is uncertain. Germline-derived CDR1 and CDR2 are PRHDT and FYEKMQ (reference sequence). CDR3 length equals 15 residues. Trimming left V 4 bases short and J 0 bases short, with 12 bases between. CDR3 protein: CASSSDGLMNTEAFF. Written as DNA, the CDR3 is TGTGCCAGCAGCTCTGACGGACTCATGAACACTGAAGCTTTCTTT.

J is TRBJ2-1 and V is TRBV5-1, with D tentatively TRBD1 or TRBD2 (6 bases each). The CDR3 covers 16 residues. Germline-derived CDR1 and CDR2 are SGHRS and YFSETQ. Between the trimmed V and J ends, which lost 1 base and 4 bases, there was a span of 15 bases. The CDR3 here is CASSLISTGTYNEQFF. DNA for the CDR3: TGCGCCAGCAGCTTGATTTCAACAGGGACTTACAATGAGCAGTTCTTC. Full variable domain (remainder filled in from reference TRBV5-1 and TRBJ2-1): KAGVTQTPRYLIKTRGQQVTLSCSPISGHRSVSWYQQTPGQGLQFLFEYFSETQRNKGNFPGRFSGRQFSNSRSEMNVSTLELGDSALYLCASSLISTGTYNEQFFGPGTRLTVL.